This TCR beta chain is drawn from a study of T cells expressing NK-cell markers. General study results and limits: About six donors carried dominant NKG2C+ clonotypes that made up 1.0-7.0% of their CD8+ T cells. These clonotypes, the leaders elsewhere, also led the CD3+CD56-NKG2C+ fraction in a few donors.

In the case of this clonotype: Antigen specificity is unknown.

TCRdb reanalyzed the 5' RACE reads, giving one entry per CDR3 protein sequence and no DNA. The sample table includes roughly 150,000 distinct CDR3 sequences. The CDR3 totals 16 residues. The germline V gene has CDR1 LGHNA and CDR2 YNFKEQ. Sequencing used blood T cells: a sorted CD56 or NKG2C T cell subset, CD4+ or CD8+ T cells, or bulk PBMC T cells (not recorded which). The chain couples TRBV4-2 to TRBJ1-1; lacking DNA, the TRBD1 call made by TCRdb goes unchecked. This sequence was found in a man aged 18-75 years in good health. The CDR3 loop reads CASSYSRERQNTEAFF.